The present T cell receptor beta chain was sequenced within a study of identical twins. Points from the study as a whole: Low generation probability was overrepresented in out-of-frame alpha sequences shared by twins. Conclusions relied on cross-sectional statistical analysis, not following the same donors.

This clonotype was picked up many times. Its target is unknown. V was pared by 3 bases and J by 8 bases, with 7 bases of the junction left unmatched. This CDR3 has 15 residues. CDR1 is MGHDK, CDR2 SYGVNS, per germline. A universal primer site came from template switching; cDNA carried unique molecular identifiers. MiXCR, applied by TCRdb to the 5' RACE reads, yields one record per CDR3 protein. The top ten hold about 1.5% of the sample, which has roughly 630,000 distinct CDR3 sequences, 7.1% seen once. Separately, the same data were catalogued under a study of yellow fever vaccine responses in identical twins.

Sequencing was done on a sample of PBMCs. The chain joins TRBV25-1 to TRBJ1-6; 7 bases are shared with TRBD1. The origin of this receptor is a woman aged 18-29 years in good health. CDR3 sequence reads: CASSDDRAVDSPLHF. CDR3 nucleotides: TGTGCCAGCAGTGACGACAGGGCAGTCGATTCACCCCTCCACTTT.